Listed below are T cell receptor beta chains from one sample, sequenced in a study of blood T cell repertoires in COVID-19. The repertoire was sequenced with immunoSEQ multiplex PCR; TCRdb's copy has only in-frame clones and lacks some. Found here are roughly 190,000 clones, 75% to 85% of them singletons; the top ten hold 6% to 8.5%. Sequencing was done on a sample of peripheral blood. The receptors derive from a man between 60 and 75 years old with acute or convalescent COVID-19. Each CDR3 is given with its conserved first and last residue. Fields, in order: clone size, V gene, J gene, D gene, CDR3 DNA, CDR3 protein. A D gene is named only where the DNA matches it firmly. Clone size is not always given. Where it is, it says once, few, many or a class for expanded clones.

>NA|TRBV5-1|TRBJ2-5|TRBD1
TGCGCCAGCAGCTTGGCTACAGGGGGAAAGACCCAGTACTTC
CASSLATGGKTQYF
>NA|TRBV7-2|TRBJ2-6|NA
TGTGCCAGCAGCATACAGGGCTCTGGGGCCAACGTCCTGACTTTC
CASSIQGSGANVLTF
>NA|TRBV6-5|TRBJ1-4|NA
TGTGCCCGCGGCCCGGGTATAACTAATGAAAAACTGTTTTTT
CARGPGITNEKLFF
>NA|TRBV7-9|TRBJ1-1|NA
TGTGCCAGCAGCTTAGAACAGGGAACTGAAGCTTTCTTT
CASSLEQGTEAFF
>few|TRBV4-1|TRBJ2-2|NA
TGCGCCAGCAGCCAAGATAGGTGGGGCGCAAAAAACGGGGAGCTGTTTTTT
CASSQDRWGAKNGELFF
>NA|TRBV30|TRBJ1-2|NA
TGTGCCTGGAGTGTACAAGGGGGATATGGCTACACCTTC
CAWSVQGGYGYTF
>NA|TRBV24-1|TRBJ2-2|TRBD2
TGTGCCACCGGGGGGACCAGCGGGAGAAACACCGGGGAGCTGTTTTTT
CATGGTSGRNTGELFF
>NA|TRBV7-6|TRBJ1-3|TRBD1
TGTGCCAGCAGCCCGGCGGGGGGATGGACAGGGGGCGTTTTAACTGGAAACACCATATATTTT
CASSPAGGWTGGVLTGNTIYF
>NA|TRBV5-4|TRBJ2-5|NA
TGTGCCAGCAGCTTGGACCAGATAAGAGAGACCCAGTACTTC
CASSLDQIRETQYF
>NA|TRBV6-4|TRBJ1-5|TRBD1
TGTGCCAGCAGTGCCTCCGGGACAGGGGTCCGGCAGCCCCAGCATTTT
CASSASGTGVRQPQHF
>NA|TRBV7-8|TRBJ2-2|NA
TGTGCCAGCAGCTTAGAACAGGGAACGAACACCGGGGAGCTGTTTTTT
CASSLEQGTNTGELFF
>NA|TRBV15|TRBJ1-2|NA
TGTGCCACCAGCAGAGATTTCGAGCAGGGAAGTTATGGCTACACCTTC
CATSRDFEQGSYGYTF
>once|TRBV2|TRBJ1-3|NA
TGTGCCAGCAGGAGGGTCGGGGGGGGCCCTGGAAACACCATATATTTT
CASRRVGGGPGNTIYF
>few|TRBV29-1|TRBJ2-7|TRBD1
TGCAGCGTGAGGGACAGCCACTACGAGCAGTACTTC
CSVRDSHYEQYF
>NA|TRBV4-3|TRBJ1-1|NA
TGCGCCAGCAGCCAACAGGGATTCACTGAAGCTTTCTTT
CASSQQGFTEAFF
>NA|TRBV18|TRBJ1-2|TRBD1
TGTGCCAGCTCACGACAGGGCGCAGGACCCTATGGCTACACCTTC
CASSRQGAGPYGYTF
>NA|TRBV25-1|TRBJ2-1|NA
TGTGCCAGCAGTGATACCCCCGATCGATGGGCCAATTACAATGAGCAGTTCTTC
CASSDTPDRWANYNEQFF
>NA|TRBV5-1|TRBJ2-2|TRBD2
TGCGCCAGCAGCTTAACTAGCGGGAAAAACACCGGGGAGCTGTTTTTT
CASSLTSGKNTGELFF
>NA|TRBV2|TRBJ2-2|NA
TGTGCCAGCAGCCCAGAAAACACCGGGGAGCTGTTTTTT
CASSPENTGELFF
>NA|TRBV6-5|TRBJ2-3|NA
TGTGCCAGCAGTACTAGGGCGAATACGCAGTATTTT
CASSTRANTQYF
>NA|TRBV27|TRBJ1-2|TRBD1
TGTGCCAGCAGTAGTAGGGGGCTTGGGGGCTACACCTTC
CASSSRGLGGYTF
>few|TRBV4-3|TRBJ2-1|NA
TGCGCCAGCAGCCAAGTAACGTGGGGCGATGAGCAGTTCTTC
CASSQVTWGDEQFF
>NA|TRBV19|TRBJ1-2|NA
TGTGCCAGTAGTCCGAGTGCTAACTATGGCTACACCTTC
CASSPSANYGYTF
>NA|TRBV7-6|TRBJ2-2|NA
TGTGCCAGCAGCTTAATTCCGGGGACCGGGGAGCTGTTTTTT
CASSLIPGTGELFF
>NA|TRBV18|TRBJ1-2|TRBD1
TGTGCCAGCTCACTAGGGACAGGGGAGTATGGCTACACCTTC
CASSLGTGEYGYTF
>NA|TRBV6-2/TRBV6-3|TRBJ1-2|NA
TGTGCCAGCAGTTACAGGGACATTTCTGGCTACACCTTC
CASSYRDISGYTF
>NA|TRBV5-3|TRBJ1-2|NA
TGTGCCAGAAGCTTGGAGATTCCGGCAGGGCAGAGTGATGGCTACACCTTC
CARSLEIPAGQSDGYTF
>NA|TRBV10-3|TRBJ2-1|NA
TGTGCCATCAGTGAGGGGGGTGCTAGCGTAGGGAATGAGCAGTTCTTC
CAISEGGASVGNEQFF
>NA|TRBV6-2/TRBV6-3|TRBJ2-5|TRBD2
TGTGCCAGCAGCGAAGCGGGGGGCTGGACCCAGTACTTC
CASSEAGGWTQYF
>NA|TRBV10-1|TRBJ2-7|TRBD1
TGCGCCAGCAGTGAGGAGTTCGGACAGGGTCGGCAGTACTTC
CASSEEFGQGRQYF
>once|TRBV14|TRBJ1-2|TRBD1
TGTGCCAGCAGCCCCCACAGGGGCCTTAACTATGGCTACACCTTC
CASSPHRGLNYGYTF
>NA|TRBV15|TRBJ1-2|NA
TGTGCCACCAGCAGAGAACATGGGCGGGGAAGAGAATTGGGCTACACCTTC
CATSREHGRGRELGYTF
>once|TRBV7-3|TRBJ2-7|NA
TGTGCCAGCAGCTTAGCGGCAGGGGCCCCCTACGAGCAGTACTTC
CASSLAAGAPYEQYF
>NA|TRBV11-3|TRBJ2-2|NA
TGTGCCAGCAGCTTAAAGGGAGGGACATGGTCCACCGGGGAGCTGTTTTTT
CASSLKGGTWSTGELFF
>NA|TRBV9|TRBJ1-6|NA
TGTGCCAGCAGCGTAACCCCTACCGGCCGGGAATCACCCCTCCACTTT
CASSVTPTGRESPLHF
>NA|TRBV7-8|TRBJ2-1|TRBD2
TGTGCCAGCAGCTTAACGCTAGCGGGACCGTACAATGAGCAGTTCTTC
CASSLTLAGPYNEQFF
>NA|TRBV6-6|TRBJ2-7|NA
TGTGCCAGCAGTCAGACCAGGCTCTACGAGCAGTACTTC
CASSQTRLYEQYF
>NA|TRBV7-9|TRBJ1-2|NA
TGTGCCAGCAGCTTAGCGGCCGACTATGGCTACACCTTC
CASSLAADYGYTF
>NA|TRBV19|TRBJ1-1|NA
TGTGCCAGTAGTATAATGGGGGCGCCAGGTCAGAACACTGAAGCTTTCTTT
CASSIMGAPGQNTEAFF
>NA|TRBV2|TRBJ2-7|TRBD1
TGTGCCAGCAGTAGACAGGGATCCTCCTACGAGCAGTACTTC
CASSRQGSSYEQYF
>NA|TRBV19|TRBJ1-6|NA
TGTGCCAGTAGTATAGACAGGTTTAATTCACCCCTCCACTTT
CASSIDRFNSPLHF
>NA|TRBV14|TRBJ1-2|NA
TGTGCCAGCAGCCATCGGGTTTCCGCCTATGGCTACACCTTC
CASSHRVSAYGYTF
>NA|TRBV29-1|TRBJ1-6|NA
TGCAGCGTTGAGGACAGCCCCAATTCACCCCTCCACTTT
CSVEDSPNSPLHF
>NA|TRBV9|TRBJ2-2|NA
TGTGCCAGCAGCGCTCTGGGCGCCGGGGAGCTGTTTTTT
CASSALGAGELFF
>NA|TRBV3-1/TRBV3-2|TRBJ2-5|NA
TGTGCCAGCAGCGAACAGTTTCCCTCTTTCTCTGAGACCCAGTACTTC
CASSEQFPSFSETQYF
>once|TRBV9|TRBJ2-1|NA
TGTGCCAGCAGCCGGGAGGGGGGGACAGTTTACAATGAGCAGTTCTTC
CASSREGGTVYNEQFF
>few|TRBV5-6|TRBJ1-2|NA
TGTGCCAGCAGCTTGGACAGTCAGTATGGCTACACCTTC
CASSLDSQYGYTF
>NA|TRBV5-4|TRBJ2-2|TRBD2
TGTGCCAGCAGCCCGGGGGGGGCTAGCGGCAACACCGGGGAGCTGTTTTTT
CASSPGGASGNTGELFF
>NA|TRBV28|TRBJ1-5|NA
TGTGCCAGCAGTATTCATTCGCGTAATCAGCCCCAGCATTTT
CASSIHSRNQPQHF
>NA|TRBV7-8|TRBJ2-1|TRBD2
TGTGCCAGCAGCCCACCGGGACTAGCGGTTAATGATGAGCAGTTCTTC
CASSPPGLAVNDEQFF
>once|TRBV6-5|TRBJ1-2|TRBD1
TGTGCCACCTCCCCACAGGGGGCGGGGGACTATGGCTACACCTTC
CATSPQGAGDYGYTF
>NA|TRBV7-9|TRBJ2-7|NA
TGTGCCAGCAGCTTGGGGAGCGGAGGATACGAGCAGTACTTC
CASSLGSGGYEQYF
>NA|TRBV7-2|TRBJ2-6|NA
TGTGCCAGCAGCTTAAGCAGGGGCTCTGGGGCCAACGTCCTGACTTTC
CASSLSRGSGANVLTF
>NA|TRBV11-3|TRBJ2-3|NA
TGTGCCAGCAGCTTCGGGACTCATGGCGATACGCAGTATTTT
CASSFGTHGDTQYF
>NA|TRBV3-1/TRBV3-2|TRBJ1-1|TRBD1
TGTGCCAGCAGCCAAAGGGACAGAATGAACACTGAAGCTTTCTTT
CASSQRDRMNTEAFF
>few|TRBV12-3/TRBV12-4|TRBJ1-1|NA
TGTGCCAGCAGTTTCGGGAACACTGAAGCTTTCTTT
CASSFGNTEAFF
>NA|TRBV7-9|TRBJ1-2|NA
TGTGCCAGCAGCCTCAACAGGTCTCCTGGCTACACCTTC
CASSLNRSPGYTF
>NA|TRBV7-2|TRBJ2-1|TRBD2
TGTGCCAGCAGCTTAGCCGGGCTAGCGGGGGGGCTGAGGAATGAGCAGTTCTTC
CASSLAGLAGGLRNEQFF
>NA|TRBV27|TRBJ1-5|NA
TGTGCCAGCAGTCGACAGGAAGGAGGTCAGCCCCAGCATTTT
CASSRQEGGQPQHF
>NA|TRBV7-2|TRBJ1-3|TRBD1
TGTGCCAGCAGCTCAGATCACAGGGGGTCAGGAGGAAACACCATATATTTT
CASSSDHRGSGGNTIYF